This entry features one T cell receptor (beta chain) sequence. This clonotype appeared a few times. It has no known antigen specificity. No per-base quality is available; no much larger clone lies one base away. The data derive from a study of T cell repertoires in cytomegalovirus infection (dated by TCRdb to about 2019). Concerning the study at large: Because public TCR beta signatures pointed to carriage of CMV infection together with the matching HLA type, the HLA type of each donor mattered for the analysis.

General findings and caveats noted by the study authors: In both this cohort and an independent cohort of 352 donors, the cumulative frequency of public TCR beta family members distinguished carriers of CMV infection plus the relevant HLA type. In the ex vivo response, HLA-C-restricted CMV-specific TCR beta clonotypes were dominant, and in two of eight donors the single most frequent clonotype came from this HLA-C-restricted group.

V loses 5 bases of germline sequence and J loses 5 bases, and the interval between the two ends is 13 bases. According to the germline V gene, CDR1 reads MNHEY and CDR2 reads SVGAGI. From the cysteine up to the phenylalanine, the CDR3 has a length of 14 residues. CDR3 DNA only is kept here, 42 bases in frame from base 1. Instrument on record: Illumina HiSeq 1500. The raw public reads went through TCRdb reprocessing: fastp at Q25, MiXCR clone calling, in-frame beta chains kept. CDR3 protein sequences are deduplicated, and each keeps its most common genes and DNA. The sample profile shows hundreds of thousands of distinct CDR3 sequences; approximately 24% of them were found once. The ten biggest clones cover less than 10% of the sample.

In this chain, TRBV6-5 is recombined with TRBJ1-5, with TRBD1 as a weak D call on 6 bases. The TCR originated in a human donor in good health (CMV status not recorded). Some clones in this sample may be carry-over from other donors' samples. The sample was CD8+ T cells from PBMCs. The DNA reads as follows: TGTGCCAGCAGTCCGGGGGCAGGGGATCAGCCCCAGCATTTT. The translation is CASSPGAGDQPQHF.